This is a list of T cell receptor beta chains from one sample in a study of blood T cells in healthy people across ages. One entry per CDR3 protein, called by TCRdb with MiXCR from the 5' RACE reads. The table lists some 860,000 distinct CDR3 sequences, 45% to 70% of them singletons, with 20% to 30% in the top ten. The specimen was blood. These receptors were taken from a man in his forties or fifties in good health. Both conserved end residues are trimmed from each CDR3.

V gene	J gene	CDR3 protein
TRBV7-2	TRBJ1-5	ASSLTGVSNQPQH
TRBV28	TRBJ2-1	ASSPTRRLAGGSSYNEQF
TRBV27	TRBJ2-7	ASSLLTNYEQY
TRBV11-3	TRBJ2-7	ASSLDGVGYEQY
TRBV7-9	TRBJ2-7	ASSPPDSRPYEQY
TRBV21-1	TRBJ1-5	ASSKAKYSNQPQH
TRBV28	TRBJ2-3	ASSWGIGQDTDTQY
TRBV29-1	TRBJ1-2	SLAGIRGYT
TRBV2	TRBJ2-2	ASRWVLGNTGELF
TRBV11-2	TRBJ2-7	ASSLGGTGSSYEQY
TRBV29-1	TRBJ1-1	SVRTVNTEAF
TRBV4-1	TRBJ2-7	ASSDRESNEQY
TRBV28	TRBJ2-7	ASKKPGLAREQY
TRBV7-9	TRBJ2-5	ASSLRTSGRQQETQY
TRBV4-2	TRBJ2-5	ASSASGTQY
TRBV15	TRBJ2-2	ATSRELAGNTGELF
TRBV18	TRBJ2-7	ASSPKTSGLTYEQY
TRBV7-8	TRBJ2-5	ASSLAPWVRETQY
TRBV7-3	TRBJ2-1	ASSRDASGGGAEQF
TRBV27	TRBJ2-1	ASSWGSYNEQF
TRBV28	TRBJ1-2	ASSPPDRRGYT